These 5 T cell receptor beta chains originate from one sample sequenced in a study of cytomegalovirus exposure and HLA in healthy donors. The primer mix had 60 Vbeta and 13 Jbeta primers. TCRdb keeps only in-frame clones here, not all; method: immunoSEQ multiplex PCR. The sample lists fewer than 200,000 clones, over 75% occurring once. Sequencing was carried out using PBMCs. The receptors were gathered from a woman in her forties or fifties in good health and CMV-seronegative.

V usage is TRBV7-6 and J usage is TRBJ1-4; D possibly corresponds to TRBD1 (6 bases). The CDR3 is made up of 16 amino acids. V dropped 5 bases and J dropped 6 bases, with 19 bases sitting between them. CDR1 SGHVS and CDR2 FNYEAQ come from the germline V gene. CDR3 sequence reads: CASSNTVGQSYEKLFF. CDR3 DNA: TGTGCCAGCAGCAATACGGTAGGACAGAGCTATGAAAAACTGTTTTTT.

The chain couples TRBV25-1 to TRBJ2-1; the match to TRBD2 covers 7 bases. The germline V gene has CDR1 MGHDK and CDR2 SYGVNS. With V trimmed by 4 bases and J by 4 bases, 10 bases remained unmatched. This CDR3 has 16 residues. The CDR3 spells CASSGGGSSGYNEQFF. The CDR3 DNA reads TGTGCCAGCAGTGGGGGAGGGTCTAGCGGTTACAATGAGCAGTTCTTC.

This chain connects TRBV4-3 to TRBJ1-2; D uncertain. The CDR3 runs to 13 residues. V lost 4 bases, J lost 1 base, and 7 bases lay in between. CDR1 and CDR2 from the germline V gene are LGHNA and YSLEER. CDR3 bases: TGCGCCAGCAGCCTCACAGATAACTATGGCTACACCTTC. Translation gives CASSLTDNYGYTF.

This clone has only one observation. J is TRBJ2-5 and V is TRBV5-1; 7 positions agree with TRBD1. CDR1 SGHRS and CDR2 YFSETQ come from the germline V gene. The CDR3 is 16 amino acids. Germline trimming cut 3 bases from V and 1 base from J; bases unmatched to any gene: 9. The CDR3 nucleotides read TGCGCCAGCAGCTCGGGGACAGCCTTCGCCCAAGAGACCCAGTACTTC. Its translation is CASSSGTAFAQETQYF.

The chain is built from TRBV10-3 and TRBJ2-7, with a possible D match to TRBD1 (6 bases). This CDR3 has 12 residues. Germline V gene lookup returns CDR1 ENHRY and CDR2 SYGVKD. V was cut by 4 bases and J by 2 bases, with 6 bases left in between. DNA of the CDR3: TGTGCCATCAGTGGGGACACCTACGAGCAGTACTTC. It specifies CAISGDTYEQYF.